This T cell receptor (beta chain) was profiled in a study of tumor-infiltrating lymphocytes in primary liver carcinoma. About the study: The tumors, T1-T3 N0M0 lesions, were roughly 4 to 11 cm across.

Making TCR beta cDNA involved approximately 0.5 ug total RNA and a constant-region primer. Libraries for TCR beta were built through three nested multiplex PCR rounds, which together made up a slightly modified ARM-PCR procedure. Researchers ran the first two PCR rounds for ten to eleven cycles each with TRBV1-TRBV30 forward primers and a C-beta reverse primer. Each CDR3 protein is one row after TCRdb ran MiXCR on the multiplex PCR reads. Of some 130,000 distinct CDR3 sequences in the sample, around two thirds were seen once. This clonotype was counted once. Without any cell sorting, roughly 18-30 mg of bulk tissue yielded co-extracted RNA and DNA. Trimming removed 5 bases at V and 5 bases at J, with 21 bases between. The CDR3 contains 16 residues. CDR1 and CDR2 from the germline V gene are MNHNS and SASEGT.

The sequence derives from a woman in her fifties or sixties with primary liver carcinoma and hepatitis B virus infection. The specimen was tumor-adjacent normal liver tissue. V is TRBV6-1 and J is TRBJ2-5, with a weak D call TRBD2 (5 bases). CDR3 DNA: TGTGCCAGCAGTCCAAAACGGCTAGAGGGAGACGAGACCCAGTACTTC. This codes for CASSPKRLEGDETQYF.